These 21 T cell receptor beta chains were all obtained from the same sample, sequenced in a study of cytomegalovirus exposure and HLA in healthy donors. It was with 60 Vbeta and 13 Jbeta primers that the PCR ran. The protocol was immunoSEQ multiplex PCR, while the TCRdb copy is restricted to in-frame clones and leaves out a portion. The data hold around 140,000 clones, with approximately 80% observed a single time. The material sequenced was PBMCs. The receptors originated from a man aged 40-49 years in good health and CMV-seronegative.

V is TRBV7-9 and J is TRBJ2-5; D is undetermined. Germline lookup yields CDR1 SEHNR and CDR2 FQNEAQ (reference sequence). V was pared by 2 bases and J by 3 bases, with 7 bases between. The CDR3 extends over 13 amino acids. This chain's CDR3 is CASSLQTEETQYF. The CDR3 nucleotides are TGTGCCAGCAGCTTACAAACAGAAGAGACCCAGTACTTC.

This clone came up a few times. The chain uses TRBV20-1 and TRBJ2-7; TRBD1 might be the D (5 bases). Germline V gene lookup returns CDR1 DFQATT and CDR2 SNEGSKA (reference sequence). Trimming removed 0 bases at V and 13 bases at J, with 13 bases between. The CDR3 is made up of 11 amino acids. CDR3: CSARETAINYF. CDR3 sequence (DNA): TGCAGTGCTAGAGAGACAGCGATCAACTACTTC.

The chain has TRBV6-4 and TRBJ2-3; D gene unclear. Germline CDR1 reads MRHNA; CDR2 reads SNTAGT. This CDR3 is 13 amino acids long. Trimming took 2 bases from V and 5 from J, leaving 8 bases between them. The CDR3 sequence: CASSDLSGDTQYF. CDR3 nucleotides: TGTGCCAGCAGTGACCTCTCCGGAGATACGCAGTATTTT.

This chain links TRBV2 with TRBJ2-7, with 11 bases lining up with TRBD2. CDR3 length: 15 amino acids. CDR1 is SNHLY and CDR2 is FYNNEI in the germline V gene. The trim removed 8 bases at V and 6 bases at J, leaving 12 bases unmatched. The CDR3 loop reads CASRVAGGPGSEQYF. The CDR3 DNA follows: TGTGCCAGCCGTGTAGCGGGAGGGCCGGGATCCGAGCAGTACTTC.

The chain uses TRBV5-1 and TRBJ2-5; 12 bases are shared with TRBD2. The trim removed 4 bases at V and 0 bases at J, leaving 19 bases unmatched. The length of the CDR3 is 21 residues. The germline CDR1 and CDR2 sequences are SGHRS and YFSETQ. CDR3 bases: TGCGCCAGCAGCCCCCGAGGCGGACTAGCGGGACCCGAAAGAAACCAAGAGACCCAGTACTTC. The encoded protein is CASSPRGGLAGPERNQETQYF.

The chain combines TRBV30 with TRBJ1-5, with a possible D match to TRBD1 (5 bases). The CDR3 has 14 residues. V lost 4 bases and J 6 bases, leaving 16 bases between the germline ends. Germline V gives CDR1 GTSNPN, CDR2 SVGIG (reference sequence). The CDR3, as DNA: TGTGCCTGGAATAAGGACCCAAGGGGTCAGCCCCAGCATTTT. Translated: CAWNKDPRGQPQHF.

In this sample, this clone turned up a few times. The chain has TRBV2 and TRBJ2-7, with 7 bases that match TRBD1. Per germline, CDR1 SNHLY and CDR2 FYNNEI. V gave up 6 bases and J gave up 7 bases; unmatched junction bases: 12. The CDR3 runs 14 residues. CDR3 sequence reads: CASRAGTDHSEQYF. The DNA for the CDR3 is TGTGCCAGCAGGGCCGGGACAGACCATTCTGAGCAGTACTTC.

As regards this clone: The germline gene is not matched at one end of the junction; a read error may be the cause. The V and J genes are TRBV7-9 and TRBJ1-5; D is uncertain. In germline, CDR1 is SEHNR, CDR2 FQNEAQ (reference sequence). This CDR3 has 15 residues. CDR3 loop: CSSSSGSSGNQPQHF. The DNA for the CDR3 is TGTTCCAGCAGCTCCGGGAGTTCAGGCAATCAGCCCCAGCATTTT.

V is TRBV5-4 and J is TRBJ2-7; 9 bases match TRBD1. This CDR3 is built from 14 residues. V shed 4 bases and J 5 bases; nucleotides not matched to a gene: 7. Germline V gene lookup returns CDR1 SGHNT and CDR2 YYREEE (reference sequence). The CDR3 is CASSLDRGWDEQYF. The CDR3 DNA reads TGTGCCAGCAGCCTCGACAGGGGGTGGGACGAGCAGTACTTC.

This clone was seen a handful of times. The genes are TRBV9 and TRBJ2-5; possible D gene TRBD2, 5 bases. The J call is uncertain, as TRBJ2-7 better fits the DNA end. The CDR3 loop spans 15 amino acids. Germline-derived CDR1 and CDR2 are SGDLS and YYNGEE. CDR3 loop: CASSVEGTSTGEQYF. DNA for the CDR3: TGTGCCAGCAGCGTAGAGGGAACTAGTACTGGCGAGCAGTACTTC.

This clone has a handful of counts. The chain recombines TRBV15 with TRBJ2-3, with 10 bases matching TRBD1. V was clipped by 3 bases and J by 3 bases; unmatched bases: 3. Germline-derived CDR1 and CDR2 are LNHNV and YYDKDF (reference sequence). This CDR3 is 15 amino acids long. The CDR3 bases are TGTGCCACCAGCAGTGGGACAGGGGATACAGATACGCAGTATTTT. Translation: CATSSGTGDTDTQYF.

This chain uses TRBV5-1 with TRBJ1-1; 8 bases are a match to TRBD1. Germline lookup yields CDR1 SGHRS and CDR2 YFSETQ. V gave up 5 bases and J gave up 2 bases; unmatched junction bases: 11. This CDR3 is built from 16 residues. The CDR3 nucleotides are TGCGCCAGCAGAGGGGCAGGGGGCGATTTAAACACTGAAGCTTTCTTT. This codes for CASRGAGGDLNTEAFF.

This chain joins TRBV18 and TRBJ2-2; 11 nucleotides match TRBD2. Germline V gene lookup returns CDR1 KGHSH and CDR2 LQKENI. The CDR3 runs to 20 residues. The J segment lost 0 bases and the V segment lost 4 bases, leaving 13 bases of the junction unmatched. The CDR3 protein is CASSRKTSGEYNTNTGELFF. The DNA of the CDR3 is TGTGCCAGCTCACGGAAGACTAGCGGGGAATATAATACGAACACCGGGGAGCTGTTTTTT. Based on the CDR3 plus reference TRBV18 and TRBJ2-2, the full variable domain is NAGVMQNPRHLVRRRGQEARLRCSPMKGHSHVYWYRQLPEEGLKFMVYLQKENIIDESGMPKERFSAEFPKEGPSILRIQQVVRGDSAAYFCASSRKTSGEYNTNTGELFFGEGSRLTVL.

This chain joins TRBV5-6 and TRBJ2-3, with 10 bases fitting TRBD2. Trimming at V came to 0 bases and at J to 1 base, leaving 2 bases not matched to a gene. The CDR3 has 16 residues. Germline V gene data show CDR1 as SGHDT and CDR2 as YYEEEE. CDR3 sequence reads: CASSLVGLAGTDTQYF. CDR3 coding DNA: TGTGCCAGCAGCTTGGTTGGACTAGCGGGCACAGATACGCAGTATTTT.

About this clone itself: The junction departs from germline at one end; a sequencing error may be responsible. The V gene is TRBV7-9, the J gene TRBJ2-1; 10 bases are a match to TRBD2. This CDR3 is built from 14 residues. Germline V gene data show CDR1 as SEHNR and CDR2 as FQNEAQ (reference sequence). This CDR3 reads CASSLKAGGDNWIF. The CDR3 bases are TGTGCCAGCAGCTTAAAAGCGGGGGGGGACAATTGGATCTTC.

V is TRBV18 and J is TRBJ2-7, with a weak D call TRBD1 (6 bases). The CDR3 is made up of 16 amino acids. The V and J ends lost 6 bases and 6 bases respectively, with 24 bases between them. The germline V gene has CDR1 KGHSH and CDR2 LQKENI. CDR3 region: CASSTLPITGSGEQYF. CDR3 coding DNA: TGTGCCAGCTCTACGCTTCCAATCACAGGGTCTGGCGAGCAGTACTTC.

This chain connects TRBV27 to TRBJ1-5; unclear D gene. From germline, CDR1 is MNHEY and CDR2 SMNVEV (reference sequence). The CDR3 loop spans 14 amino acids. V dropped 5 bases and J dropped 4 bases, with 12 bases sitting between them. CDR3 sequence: CASSEGVRNQPQHF. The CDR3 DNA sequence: TGTGCCAGCAGTGAGGGCGTGAGGAATCAGCCCCAGCATTTT.

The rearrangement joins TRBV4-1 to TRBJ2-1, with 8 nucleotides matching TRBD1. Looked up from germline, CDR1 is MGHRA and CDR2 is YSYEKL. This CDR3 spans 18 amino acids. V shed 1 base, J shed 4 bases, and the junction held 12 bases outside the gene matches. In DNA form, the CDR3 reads TGCGCCAGCAGCCAAGGAAGGCTTACAGGGGGAGTTTACAATGAGCAGTTCTTC. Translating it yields CASSQGRLTGGVYNEQFF.

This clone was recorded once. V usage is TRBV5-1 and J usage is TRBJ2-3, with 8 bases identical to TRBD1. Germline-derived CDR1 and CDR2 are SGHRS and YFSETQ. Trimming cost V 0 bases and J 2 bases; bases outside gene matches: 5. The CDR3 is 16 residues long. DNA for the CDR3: TGCGCCAGCAGCTTGGCGGGACAGGAGATCACAGATACGCAGTATTTT. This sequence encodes CASSLAGQEITDTQYF.

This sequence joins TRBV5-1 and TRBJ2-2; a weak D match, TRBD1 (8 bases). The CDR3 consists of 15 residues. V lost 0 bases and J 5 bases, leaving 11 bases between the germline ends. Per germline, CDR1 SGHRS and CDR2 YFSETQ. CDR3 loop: CASSLDRGGTGELFF. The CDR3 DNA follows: TGCGCCAGCAGCTTGGACAGGGGGGGAACCGGGGAGCTGTTTTTT.

Here the CDR3 DNA reads TGTGCCAGCAGCACAGCAACAGGGGAGGTGGGCGAGCAGTACTTC. Amino acids: CASSTATGEVGEQYF. The chain uses TRBV11-2 and TRBJ2-7; D perhaps matches TRBD1 (7 bases). The V end lost 5 bases, the J end lost 6 bases, and 20 bases lay between the germline ends. CDR1 and CDR2 from the germline V gene are SGHAT and FQNNGV. This CDR3 has 15 amino acids.